This paragraph covers one T cell receptor beta chain sequence. The source of the sample is a study of blood T cell repertoires in COVID-19. Overall study: Both acute and convalescent COVID-19 samples were obtained from the United States, Italy and Spain. In each case, the material was cDNA or gDNA derived from T cells, B-cell-depleted T cells, or PBMCs.

Study processing details: How many nucleated cells were present was estimated from reference gene primer amplification. Assay used: immunoSEQ multiplex PCR; TCRdb lists only in-frame clones, some missing. V and J calls and clone size are given by that table; D and trimming were obtained from the DNA. The sample lists tens of thousands of clones, 85% to 90% occurring once. Trimming stripped 4 bases from V and 3 bases from J, with 13 bases between. This CDR3 spans 14 amino acids. Looked up from germline, CDR1 is SGHTS and CDR2 is YDEGEE. The sequenced sample consisted of peripheral blood. The chain has TRBV5-8 and TRBJ1-2, with D possibly being TRBD1 (6 bases). The TCR comes from a man in his sixties with acute or convalescent COVID-19. CDR3 amino acids: CASSPGQGYYGYTF. CDR3 bases: TGTGCCAGCAGCCCAGGCCAGGGGTACTATGGCTACACCTTC.